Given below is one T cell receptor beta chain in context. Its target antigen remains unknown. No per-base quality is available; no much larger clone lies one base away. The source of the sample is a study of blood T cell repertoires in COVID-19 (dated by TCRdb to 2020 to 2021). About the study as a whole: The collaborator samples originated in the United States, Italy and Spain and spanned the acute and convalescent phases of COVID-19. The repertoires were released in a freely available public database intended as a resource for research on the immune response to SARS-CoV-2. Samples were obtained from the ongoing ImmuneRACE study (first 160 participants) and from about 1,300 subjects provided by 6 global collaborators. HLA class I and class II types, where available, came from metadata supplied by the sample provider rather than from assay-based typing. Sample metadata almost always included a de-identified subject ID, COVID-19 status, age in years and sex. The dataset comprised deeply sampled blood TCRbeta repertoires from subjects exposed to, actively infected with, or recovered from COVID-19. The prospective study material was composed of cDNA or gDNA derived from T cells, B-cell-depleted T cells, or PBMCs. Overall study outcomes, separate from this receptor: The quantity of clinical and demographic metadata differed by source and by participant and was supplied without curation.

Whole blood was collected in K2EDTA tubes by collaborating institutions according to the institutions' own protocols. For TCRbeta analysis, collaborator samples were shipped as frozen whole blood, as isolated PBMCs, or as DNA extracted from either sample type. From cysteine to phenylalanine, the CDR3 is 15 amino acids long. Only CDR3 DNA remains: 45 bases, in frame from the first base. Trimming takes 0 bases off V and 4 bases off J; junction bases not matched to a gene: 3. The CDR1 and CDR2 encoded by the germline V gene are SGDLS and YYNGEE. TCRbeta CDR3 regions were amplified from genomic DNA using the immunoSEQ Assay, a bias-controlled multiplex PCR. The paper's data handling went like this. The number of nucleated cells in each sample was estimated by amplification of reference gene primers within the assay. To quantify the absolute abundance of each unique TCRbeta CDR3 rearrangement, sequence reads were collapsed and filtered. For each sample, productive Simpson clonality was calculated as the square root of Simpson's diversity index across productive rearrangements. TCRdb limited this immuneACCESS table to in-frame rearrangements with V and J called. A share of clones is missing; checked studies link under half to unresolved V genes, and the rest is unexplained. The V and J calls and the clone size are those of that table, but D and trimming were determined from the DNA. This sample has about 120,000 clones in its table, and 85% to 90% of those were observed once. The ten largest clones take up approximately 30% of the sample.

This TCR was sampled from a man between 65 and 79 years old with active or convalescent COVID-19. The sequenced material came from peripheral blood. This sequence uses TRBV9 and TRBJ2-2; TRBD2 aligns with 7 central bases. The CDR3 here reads CASSVGPGGTGELFF. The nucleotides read TGTGCCAGCAGCGTAGGTCCGGGGGGCACCGGGGAGCTGTTTTTT.